The 3 T cell receptor beta chains below come from one sample, sequenced in a study of Ad26.COV2.S vaccination and SARS-CoV-2 variants. Specified treatment: roughly 20 received Ad26.COV2.S at low or high dose, single or two shots; about five received placebo; per-sample allocation not given. Sampling was performed 63 days after the first vaccine or placebo injection. Measured with immunoSEQ multiplex PCR; TCRdb has only the in-frame clones, and not every one. The sample shows 510,000 or so clones, roughly nine tenths of them seen only once. Sequences were derived from peripheral blood, sampled in a trial of Ad26.COV2.S vaccine versus placebo. The receptors were sampled from a person aged 18 to 59 who received the Ad26.COV2.S COVID-19 vaccine or a placebo.

The rearrangement uses TRBV6-6 and TRBJ2-7; 8 bases map to TRBD1. This CDR3 has 14 residues. Germline V gene lookup returns CDR1 MNHNY and CDR2 SVGAGI (reference sequence). Trimming at V came to 6 bases and at J to 4 bases, leaving 8 bases not matched to a gene. CDR3 residues: CASRTGETGYEQYF. The DNA for the CDR3 is TGTGCCAGCAGGACAGGGGAGACGGGGTACGAGCAGTACTTC.

The chain couples TRBV3-1 (or the pseudogene TRBV3-2) to TRBJ2-1; 8 nucleotides align to TRBD1. CDR1 LGHDT and CDR2 YNNKEL come from the germline V gene (reference sequence). This CDR3 is built from 15 residues. Unmatched junction bases numbered 1, after V lost 1 base and J lost 2 bases. This CDR3 is CASSQGTGTYNEQFF. Here the CDR3 DNA reads TGTGCCAGCAGCCAAGGGACAGGGACCTACAATGAGCAGTTCTTC.

The chain combines TRBV4-2 with TRBJ1-5; D perhaps matches TRBD1 (5 bases). The CDR3 extends over 16 amino acids. The ends were cut back, 1 base at V and 4 bases at J, with 14 bases in the middle. Germline V lookup: CDR1 LGHNA, CDR2 YNFKEQ. CDR3 DNA sequence: TGTGCCAGCAGCCAAGCCCACCTACAGGAAAATCAGCCCCAGCATTTT. This sequence encodes CASSQAHLQENQPQHF.